This T cell receptor beta chain is from a study of beta chain features in type 1 diabetes. Study-wide points: Compared to healthy donors, patients appeared to have naive, central memory and Treg TCRB repertoires that were more alike. Cells with high TCR expression could be over-represented when cDNA is sequenced. Type 1 diabetes patients showed a moderate but significant shortening of TCRB CDR3s in all four CD4+ subsets.

Investigators reverse transcribed all isolated RNA, so they sequenced expressed TCRB transcripts. Sequencing used immunoSEQ multiplex PCR; TCRdb keeps in-frame clones, though not all of them. In the table there are 600,000 to 750,000 clones, 9.5% to 15% of which are singletons. Note on this clone: What it recognizes is unknown.

CD4+ naive, central memory, regulatory and stem cell-like memory subsets were isolated by sorting on CD45RO/CCR7/CD25/CD127/CD95/CD27. Each sorted fraction was over 95% pure. Material: naive CD4+ T cells from blood. This TCR was recovered from a young man with type 1 diabetes.

CDR3 residues: CASSPASTTGELFF. Here the CDR3 DNA reads TGTGCCAGCTCACCGGCCAGCACTACCGGGGAGCTGTTTTTT. This chain joins TRBV18 and TRBJ2-2; the D is unclear. V was shortened by 3 bases and J by 5 bases, with 10 bases between the two germline ends. CDR1 KGHSH and CDR2 LQKENI come from the germline V gene. There are 14 residues in the CDR3.